A selection of T cell receptor beta chains follows, all from one sample in a study of vaccination and CD4 T cells after COVID-19. A single record per CDR3 protein comes from TCRdb applying MiXCR to the PCR reads. The table records 15,000 to 20,000 distinct CDR3 sequences, under 30% of them present only once. No antigen has been assigned to these receptors. Sequences were obtained from cultured CD4+ T cells from blood. These receptors originate from a human donor with COVID-19. The conserved cysteine and the conserved F or W are not part of the CDR3 here. Each record gives: V gene, CDR3 protein.

v_gene: TRBV7-3
CDR3aa: ASSLTGYNEQF

v_gene: TRBV20-1
CDR3aa: SARDPTGAGNQPQH

v_gene: TRBV5-1
CDR3aa: ASSERTGAGSYGYT

v_gene: TRBV7-2
CDR3aa: ASSMDRGQDQPQH

v_gene: TRBV24-1
CDR3aa: ATRLGELTDTQY

v_gene: TRBV20-1
CDR3aa: SANRDSINGYT

v_gene: TRBV2
CDR3aa: ASSEAASLHQPQH

v_gene: TRBV2
CDR3aa: ASLRGYQETQY

v_gene: TRBV27
CDR3aa: ASSSPGTSGTGTQY

v_gene: TRBV28
CDR3aa: ASSINQPQH

v_gene: TRBV2
CDR3aa: ASSGQIPYEQY

v_gene: TRBV20-1
CDR3aa: SATRGASSNTEAF

v_gene: TRBV7-2
CDR3aa: ASSDRTSGGYEQY

v_gene: TRBV7-6
CDR3aa: ASSTRTGGGEKLF

v_gene: TRBV7-3
CDR3aa: ASSVVSGTGELF

v_gene: TRBV7-2
CDR3aa: ASSKRGQTGHGYT

v_gene: TRBV10-2
CDR3aa: ASSESIGWSTEAF

v_gene: TRBV4-1
CDR3aa: ASSRAEGDSPLH

v_gene: TRBV20-1
CDR3aa: SAQTGKYNEQF

v_gene: TRBV10-3
CDR3aa: AISEGGQGRGYT

v_gene: TRBV7-2
CDR3aa: ASSLPASNYGYT

v_gene: TRBV7-8
CDR3aa: ASRLNQIVPRDSGANVLT

v_gene: TRBV5-8
CDR3aa: ASSSGQLNQPQH

v_gene: TRBV7-2
CDR3aa: ASRKGLGPSDTQY

v_gene: TRBV6-4
CDR3aa: ASSEEGQGTQY

v_gene: TRBV18
CDR3aa: ASSEGQGTEAF

v_gene: TRBV12-3/TRBV12-4
CDR3aa: ASSSVGGEQF

v_gene: TRBV19
CDR3aa: ASSIAGETQY